The 32 T cell receptor beta chains below come from one sample, sequenced in a study of Graves' ophthalmopathy and Graves' hyperthyroidism. RNA served as the template for amplifying TCR beta CDR3 regions. A first-round RT-PCR used HTBI primers, followed by a second-round multiplex PCR. TCRdb reprocessed the multiplex PCR reads with MiXCR, giving one entry per CDR3 protein. This repertoire shows 620,000 or so distinct CDR3 sequences, about 24% found once; its top ten account for about 6.6%. Sequenced material: peripheral blood. The receptors derive from a woman younger than 35 with stable Graves' hyperthyroidism. Some clones in this sample may be carry-over from other donors' samples.

On this clonotype: This sequence may be a read error, since a much larger clone differs from it by one base. The V gene is TRBV11-1, the J gene TRBJ2-5; 12 nucleotides match TRBD2. CDR3 length: 14 residues. After removal of 5 bases from V and 4 bases from J, the junction contained 2 bases not matched to a gene. Germline V gene sequence: CDR1 SGHAT, CDR2 FQDESV (reference sequence). DNA of the CDR3: TGTGCCAGCAGCATGGGACTAGCGGGAGAGACCCAGTACTTC. It yields the protein CASSMGLAGETQYF.

This clonotype was detected ten times or more. The V gene is TRBV6-1, the J gene TRBJ1-6; 9 bases match TRBD1. The CDR3 runs to 17 residues. V gave up 0 bases and J gave up 6 bases; unmatched junction bases: 6. The germline CDR1 and CDR2 sequences are MNHNS and SASEGT. CDR3 DNA: TGTGCCAGCAGTGAAGCGGGGACAGGGATATTTAATTCACCCCTCCACTTT. Protein product: CASSEAGTGIFNSPLHF.

The chain uses TRBV6-1 and TRBJ1-2; D is possibly TRBD1 (6 bases). V lost 6 bases to trimming and J lost 0 bases, with 14 bases between them. The CDR3 totals 15 residues. The germline V gene has CDR1 MNHNS and CDR2 SASEGT. CDR3 loop: CASRQGLPPNYGYTF. In DNA, the CDR3 is TGTGCCAGCAGGCAGGGGCTCCCGCCTAACTATGGCTACACCTTC.

Ten or more counts support this clonotype. J is TRBJ2-5 and V is TRBV18; D possibly matches TRBD1 or TRBD2 (5 bases each). The length of the CDR3 is 15 residues. CDR1 and CDR2 from the germline V gene are KGHSH and LQKENI. V lost 4 bases and J lost 4, with 16 bases in between. The CDR3 DNA is TGTGCCAGCTCACGGGATGGGGGAAGGACAGAGACCCAGTACTTC. Protein: CASSRDGGRTETQYF. The entire variable domain, with the rest obtained from reference TRBV18 and TRBJ2-5, is as follows: NAGVMQNPRHLVRRRGQEARLRCSPMKGHSHVYWYRQLPEEGLKFMVYLQKENIIDESGMPKERFSAEFPKEGPSILRIQQVVRGDSAAYFCASSRDGGRTETQYFGPGTRLLVL.

The rearrangement uses TRBV6-1 and TRBJ2-2, with D possibly being TRBD1 (5 bases). The CDR3 has 14 amino acids. Germline V gene sequence: CDR1 MNHNS, CDR2 SASEGT. V dropped 5 bases and J dropped 5 bases, with 12 bases sitting between them. The CDR3 here is CASSKMTVTGELFF. CDR3 in DNA: TGTGCCAGCAGTAAAATGACAGTTACCGGGGAGCTGTTTTTT.

CDR3 sequence (DNA): TGTGCCAGCAGCCAAGACGACCCCCCCTACGAGCAGTACTTC. This translates into CASSQDDPPYEQYF. This sequence joins TRBV3-1 and TRBJ2-7; D uncertain. Trimming pared 0 bases from V and 2 bases from J, leaving 8 bases between. Germline loops: CDR1 LGHDT, CDR2 YNNKEL (reference sequence). The CDR3 has 14 residues.

The V gene is TRBV20-1, the J gene TRBJ1-2, with a tentative D call TRBD1 (5 bases). V was pared by 5 bases and J by 5 bases, with 15 bases between. This CDR3 comprises 13 residues. Germline lookup yields CDR1 DFQATT and CDR2 SNEGSKA (reference sequence). For the CDR3, the DNA is TGCAGTGCTCCTCCTGGGACGTCGTATGGCTACACCTTC. This sequence encodes CSAPPGTSYGYTF.

V and J are TRBV4-2 and TRBJ2-5; TRBD2 aligns across 8 bases. CDR1 and CDR2 from the germline V gene are LGHNA and YNFKEQ. CDR3 size: 14 residues. V lost 5 bases and J lost 7; bases outside the gene matches: 9. The chain's CDR3 is CASSTTTSAGTQYF. The CDR3 DNA is TGTGCCAGCAGCACCACGACTAGCGCCGGGACCCAGTACTTC.

The rearrangement uses TRBV11-1 and TRBJ2-2; 10 bases agree with TRBD1. The CDR3 runs to 17 residues. The germline V gene encodes CDR1 SGHAT and CDR2 FQDESV (reference sequence). The V gene end was trimmed by 2 bases and the J gene end by 4 bases; junction bases not matched to a gene: 7. The CDR3 coding sequence is TGTGCCAGCAGCTTAAGCTCGGGACAGGGGAGCACCGGGGAGCTGTTTTTT. Translated, it gives CASSLSSGQGSTGELFF.

As to this clonotype: Just one base apart from a much larger clone, this may be a read error. V and J are TRBV20-1 and TRBJ2-5; 7 nucleotides line up with TRBD1. The CDR3 covers 13 residues. The germline V gene encodes CDR1 DFQATT and CDR2 SNEGSKA (reference sequence). The chain's CDR3 is CCAKDRSQETQYF. The DNA of the CDR3 is TGCTGTGCTAAGGACAGGTCCCAAGAGACCCAGTACTTC.

The sample holds a few counts of this clonotype. The junction does not match germline at one end; this may be a read error. The chain couples TRBV6-1 to TRBJ2-4; D is perhaps TRBD2 (5 bases). This CDR3 comprises 16 residues. Germline V lookup: CDR1 MNHNS, CDR2 SASEGT. The CDR3 DNA sequence: TGTGCCAGCAGTGAAGGACTAATGCTAGCCAAAAACATTAAGTACTTC. This gives the protein CASSEGLMLAKNIKYF.

This clonotype has a count of ten or more. The CDR3 nucleotides read TGTGCCACCCGGGACAGGGGAGAGACTGAAGCTTTCTTT. Translation gives CATRDRGETEAFF. The gene calls are TRBV6-1 and TRBJ1-1; 10 bases are a match to TRBD1. The length of the CDR3 is 13 residues. Germline lookup yields CDR1 MNHNS and CDR2 SASEGT. J was trimmed by 5 bases and V by 10 bases; bases with no gene match: 7.

This clonotype has ten or more counts. The rearrangement joins TRBV30 to TRBJ1-3; D gene unclear. Germline lookup yields CDR1 GTSNPN and CDR2 SVGIG (reference sequence). The CDR3 length is 14 residues. The V and J ends lost 1 base and 7 bases respectively, with 14 bases between them. CDR3 amino acids: CAWSERSLGNTIYF. The CDR3 DNA reads as TGTGCCTGGAGTGAACGGTCTTTAGGGAACACCATATATTTT.

V usage is TRBV5-1 and J usage is TRBJ2-7; the D gene is possibly TRBD1 (6 bases). Between the trimmed V and J ends, which lost 4 bases and 4 bases, there was a span of 15 bases. The CDR3 loop spans 14 amino acids. Germline CDR1 reads SGHRS; CDR2 reads YFSETQ. CDR3 DNA: TGCGCCAGCAGCGGGGCAGGGGTAGAATACGAGCAGTACTTC. This codes for CASSGAGVEYEQYF.

The rearrangement links TRBV24-1 to TRBJ1-2, with no clear D. The germline V gene has CDR1 KGHDR and CDR2 SFDVKD. The CDR3 is made up of 13 amino acids. Trimming removed 3 bases at V and 2 bases at J, with 6 bases between. CDR3 sequence reads: CATSDRENYGYTF. DNA of the CDR3: TGTGCCACCAGTGATAGGGAGAACTATGGCTACACCTTC.

This clonotype has a count of ten or more. The gene calls are TRBV5-1 and TRBJ1-3; D gene unclear. The CDR3 contains 16 residues. The V gene's germline CDR1 is SGHRS and CDR2 YFSETQ. V dropped 5 bases and J dropped 5 bases, with 20 bases sitting between them. CDR3 coding DNA: TGCGCCAGCAGTAGAGGCACGGGCCTTCCCAGAAACACCATATATTTT. Amino acids: CASSRGTGLPRNTIYF. The complete variable domain, with remaining parts taken from reference TRBV5-1 and TRBJ1-3, reads KAGVTQTPRYLIKTRGQQVTLSCSPISGHRSVSWYQQTPGQGLQFLFEYFSETQRNKGNFPGRFSGRQFSNSRSEMNVSTLELGDSALYLCASSRGTGLPRNTIYFGEGSWLTVV.

V usage is TRBV7-2 and J usage is TRBJ2-7; D uncertain. The V end was cut by 0 bases, the J end by 1 base, with 16 bases between. The CDR3 runs to 17 residues. CDR1 is SGHTA, CDR2 FQGNSA, per germline. The CDR3 DNA follows: TGTGCCAGCAGCTTAGCGCTAGGGAATCCCAATTCCTACGAGCAGTACTTC. It translates to CASSLALGNPNSYEQYF.

This clonotype was recorded at least ten times. The chain couples TRBV6-5 to TRBJ1-1; tentative D call: TRBD1 (5 bases). This CDR3 is built from 15 residues. The germline gives CDR1 MNHEY, CDR2 SVGAGI. V dropped 4 bases and J dropped 0 bases, with 12 bases sitting between them. CDR3 sequence reads: CASSSRGTVNTEAFF. The CDR3 coding sequence is TGTGCCAGCAGTTCCCGAGGGACCGTGAACACTGAAGCTTTCTTT.

Worth noting for this clonotype: The junction does not match germline at one end; this may be a read error. This chain links TRBV12-3 or TRBV12-4 with TRBJ1-2; tentatively, D is TRBD1 (6 bases). The CDR3 is 14 amino acids. This CDR3 is CASSYPHRAYGNTF. The CDR3 nucleotides read TGTGCCAGCAGTTACCCCCACAGGGCGTATGGCAACACCTTC.

This clonotype was detected many times. V is TRBV11-2 and J is TRBJ1-6; the D is unclear. The CDR3 is 11 residues long. The germline V and J ends were trimmed by 5 bases and 10 bases, with 6 bases remaining between them. CDR1 and CDR2 from the germline V gene are SGHAT and FQNNGV. The DNA for the CDR3 is TGTGCCAGCAGCCGATCCTCACCCCTCCACTTT. Translation gives CASSRSSPLHF. Drawing the rest from reference TRBV11-2 and TRBJ1-6, the complete variable domain is EAGVAQSPRYKIIEKRQSVAFWCNPISGHATLYWYQQILGQGPKLLIQFQNNGVVDDSQLPKDRFSAERLKGVDSTLKIQPAKLEDSAVYLCASSRSSPLHFGNGTRLTVT.

The rearrangement links TRBV7-8 to TRBJ1-1; 8 nucleotides align to TRBD1. Germline V lookup: CDR1 SGHVS, CDR2 FQNEAQ. This CDR3 contains 14 residues. With 5 bases clipped from V and 6 bases from J, the junction kept 8 bases outside the gene matches. The CDR3 here is CASSPDQGASEAFF. The CDR3, as DNA: TGTGCCAGCAGCCCGGATCAGGGGGCCTCTGAAGCTTTCTTT. Using reference TRBV7-8 and TRBJ1-1 for the parts outside the CDR3, the full variable domain is GAGVSQSPRYKVAKRGQDVALRCDPISGHVSLFWYQQALGQGPEFLTYFQNEAQLDKSGLPSDRFFAERPEGSVSTLKIQRTQQEDSAVYLCASSPDQGASEAFFGQGTRLTVV.

This clonotype came up many times. The chain recombines TRBV13 with TRBJ1-1; possible D gene TRBD1, 5 bases. The CDR3 is 12 residues long. Germline CDR1 PRHDT, CDR2 FYEKMQ (reference sequence). V dropped 6 bases and J dropped 7 bases, with 12 bases sitting between them. CDR3 amino acids: CASSPWGNEAFF. The DNA of the CDR3 is TGTGCCAGCAGTCCTTGGGGCAATGAAGCTTTCTTT.

The chain combines TRBV12-3 or TRBV12-4 with TRBJ1-2; D is perhaps TRBD1 (6 bases). Trimming removed 7 bases from V and 4 bases from J, with 19 bases in between. This CDR3 comprises 15 residues. The CDR3 sequence is CASTVRGAALYGYTF. CDR3 sequence (DNA): TGTGCCAGCACCGTTCGGGGGGCTGCCCTCTATGGCTACACCTTC.

Ten or more counts support this clonotype. The CDR3 DNA reads TGTGCCAGCAGGAACGGAAATCAGCCCCAGCATTTT. Its protein is CASRNGNQPQHF. This sequence joins TRBV6-1 and TRBJ1-5; D ambiguous. V lost 6 bases and J 4 bases, leaving 7 bases between the germline ends. CDR1 and CDR2 (germline): MNHNS, SASEGT. This CDR3 is built from 12 residues.

This clonotype was found many times. This sequence may be a read error, since a much larger clone differs from it by one base. The V call is TRBV6-1, the J call TRBJ1-1, with 8 positions matching TRBD1. V lost 6 bases to trimming and J lost 5 bases; unmatched junction nucleotides: 8. The length of the CDR3 is 14 residues. Germline values: CDR1 MNHNS, CDR2 SASEGT. The CDR3 DNA reads TGTGCCAGCAGAAGAGACAGGGGAGATACTGAAGCTTTCTTT. This sequence encodes CASRRDRGDTEAFF.

This chain links TRBV20-1 with TRBJ1-5; 7 bases agree with TRBD1. Trimming removed 5 bases from V and 2 bases from J; junction bases left unmatched: 0. This CDR3 is 12 amino acids long. Germline V gene sequence: CDR1 DFQATT, CDR2 SNEGSKA (reference sequence). The CDR3 region is CSAGQGNQPQHF. The CDR3, as DNA: TGCAGTGCTGGACAGGGCAATCAGCCCCAGCATTTT.

This clonotype occurred a few times. This chain connects TRBV7-6 to TRBJ1-5; D possibly corresponds to TRBD1 (5 bases). V dropped 3 bases and J dropped 1 base, with 13 bases sitting between them. This CDR3 region has 16 residues. Per germline, CDR1 SGHVS and CDR2 FNYEAQ. The CDR3 DNA follows: TGTGCCAGCAGCTTCTACCCCCGGGGGAGCAATCAGCCCCAGCATTTT. It yields the protein CASSFYPRGSNQPQHF.

In this sample, this clonotype turned up many times. For the CDR3, the DNA is TGCGCCAGCAGCTGGAAGGGGAGGGATGCTGAAGCTTTCTTT. Translated: CASSWKGRDAEAFF. This sequence joins TRBV5-1 and TRBJ1-1; possibly TRBD1 for D (5 bases). Trimming shortened V by 3 bases and J by 6 bases, and 15 bases separated the two germline ends. CDR3 size: 14 residues. Per germline, CDR1 SGHRS and CDR2 YFSETQ.

A few counts support this clonotype. This chain connects TRBV5-1 to TRBJ2-5; 12 bases line up with TRBD1. The CDR3 totals 15 residues. V trimming: 4 bases; J trimming: 5 bases; junction bases outside the gene matches: 6. Germline lookup yields CDR1 SGHRS and CDR2 YFSETQ. The CDR3: CASSDRDRGRETQYF. Written as DNA, the CDR3 is TGCGCCAGCAGCGACCGGGACAGGGGGCGTGAGACCCAGTACTTC. Full variable domain (missing parts from reference TRBV5-1 and TRBJ2-5): KAGVTQTPRYLIKTRGQQVTLSCSPISGHRSVSWYQQTPGQGLQFLFEYFSETQRNKGNFPGRFSGRQFSNSRSEMNVSTLELGDSALYLCASSDRDRGRETQYFGPGTRLLVL.

This clonotype was counted only a few times. The chain carries TRBV6-1 and TRBJ2-2; weak D call: TRBD2 (5 bases). V lost 0 bases, J lost 1 base, and 9 bases lay in between. Germline V CDR1 and CDR2: MNHNS, SASEGT. CDR3 length: 16 amino acids. CDR3: CASSEAAGLNTGELFF. CDR3 DNA: TGTGCCAGCAGTGAAGCTGCGGGTTTGAACACCGGGGAGCTGTTTTTT.

This clonotype was picked up one time. This rearrangement joins TRBV12-3 or TRBV12-4 to TRBJ1-6; D not certain. V was trimmed by 5 bases and J by 3 bases, leaving 5 bases between them. This CDR3 region has 13 residues. The CDR3 DNA follows: TGTGCCAGCAGTGAGAGCTATAATTCACCCCTCCACTTT. It yields the protein CASSESYNSPLHF.

This clonotype was detected a few times. The J gene is TRBJ1-2, the V gene TRBV14; the match to TRBD1 covers 9 bases. This CDR3 is built from 15 residues. J was trimmed by 3 bases and V by 6 bases; bases with no gene match: 8. CDR1 SGHDN and CDR2 FVKESK come from the germline V gene. CDR3 residues: CASRLGQGRDYGYTF. CDR3 coding DNA: TGTGCCAGCAGACTTGGACAGGGGAGGGACTATGGCTACACCTTC.